Shown below are 21 T cell receptor beta chains from a single sample sequenced in a study of Ad26.COV2.S vaccination and SARS-CoV-2 variants. Indicated treatment: about 20 received Ad26.COV2.S at low or high dose, single or two shots; five or six received placebo; per-sample allocation not given. Sampling was done on day 63 after the first vaccine or placebo injection. The table came from immunoSEQ multiplex PCR; TCRdb's copy has only in-frame clones and leaves some out. The sample contains 410,000 or so clones, roughly 90% of which appear only once. This material consisted of peripheral blood, taken in a trial of Ad26.COV2.S vaccine versus placebo. The receptors stem from a person between 18 and 60 years old who received the Ad26.COV2.S COVID-19 vaccine or a placebo.

The rearrangement links TRBV5-1 to TRBJ1-2, with 8 nucleotides matching TRBD1. In germline, CDR1 is SGHRS, CDR2 YFSETQ. J lost 8 bases, V lost 0 bases, and 9 bases had no gene match. The CDR3 runs 15 residues. CDR3 sequence (DNA): TGCGCCAGCAGCTTGGGAGGGACAGGTGTAGTGGGCTACACCTTC. Protein product: CASSLGGTGVVGYTF. The variable domain in full, completed from reference TRBV5-1 and TRBJ1-2, reads KAGVTQTPRYLIKTRGQQVTLSCSPISGHRSVSWYQQTPGQGLQFLFEYFSETQRNKGNFPGRFSGRQFSNSRSEMNVSTLELGDSALYLCASSLGGTGVVGYTFGSGTRLTVV.

The chain links TRBV5-5 to TRBJ1-3; 10 bases match TRBD1. Trimming removed 4 bases from V and 2 bases from J; junction bases left unmatched: 3. Germline CDR1 is SGHKS and CDR2 is YYEKEE (reference sequence). The CDR3 consists of 15 residues. CDR3 protein: CASSSDRGPGNTIYF. Here the CDR3 DNA reads TGTGCCAGCAGCAGTGACAGGGGGCCTGGAAACACCATATATTTT.

J is TRBJ2-7 and V is TRBV28; D is ambiguous. The germline CDR1 and CDR2 sequences are MDHEN and SYDVKM. The CDR3 length is 14 residues. V was shortened by 4 bases and J by 2 bases, with 12 bases between the two germline ends. CDR3: CASSSTREAYEQYF. CDR3 DNA: TGTGCCAGCAGTTCAACACGTGAGGCCTACGAGCAGTACTTC.

With respect to this clone: This sample also contains other DNA sequences that code for the same CDR3. The chain couples TRBV3-1 (or the pseudogene TRBV3-2) to TRBJ2-3; D call uncertain. Trimming took off 3 bases at V and 3 bases at J, with 4 bases between the two ends. The germline CDR1 and CDR2 sequences are LGHDT and YNNKEL (reference sequence). The CDR3 length is 12 residues. For the CDR3, the DNA is TGTGCCAGCAGCCAGGGAACAGATACGCAGTATTTT. This encodes CASSQGTDTQYF.

This clone was seen a few times. The chain uses TRBV24-1 and TRBJ1-1, with D tentatively TRBD1 (6 bases). The CDR3 is 13 residues long. V lost 4 bases and J lost 2, with 7 bases in between. The germline gives CDR1 KGHDR, CDR2 SFDVKD. The CDR3 here is CATSETGNTEAFF. For the CDR3, the DNA is TGTGCCACCAGTGAGACAGGAAACACTGAAGCTTTCTTT.

This sequence joins TRBV3-1 (or the pseudogene TRBV3-2) and TRBJ1-4; D perhaps matches TRBD1 (6 bases). CDR3 size: 18 residues. The ends were cut back, 0 bases at V and 6 bases at J, with 20 bases in the middle. Germline values: CDR1 LGHDT, CDR2 YNNKEL (reference sequence). CDR3 in amino acids: CASSQDFGGAGRYEKLFF. Here the CDR3 DNA reads TGTGCCAGCAGCCAAGATTTCGGGGGGGCCGGGAGATATGAAAAACTGTTTTTT.

As for this clone: Different DNA sequences within this sample yield the same CDR3. The V and J genes are TRBV21-1 and TRBJ1-6. TRBV21-1 is marked as a pseudogene. The CDR3 is made up of 16 amino acids. DNA of the CDR3: TGTGCCAGCAGCAGAGTGGGACGGAGGTCACGTTCACCCCTCCACTTT. It is translated as CASSRVGRRSRSPLHF.

The sample holds a few counts of this clone. The rearrangement links TRBV13 to TRBJ1-6; unclear D gene. Germline CDR1 reads PRHDT; CDR2 reads FYEKMQ (reference sequence). The CDR3 has 17 residues. With 0 bases removed from V and 7 bases from J, the gap between germline ends came to 16 bases. In DNA, the CDR3 is TGTGCCAGCAGCTTAGGCCGCGGCCTAGTCTCGAATTCACCCCTCCACTTT. Amino acids: CASSLGRGLVSNSPLHF.

The chain is built from TRBV6-2 or TRBV6-3 and TRBJ2-5; 7 bases agree with TRBD1. Germline values: CDR1 MNHEY, CDR2 SVGEGT. The CDR3 covers 15 residues. With 5 bases clipped from V and 1 base from J, the junction kept 7 bases outside the gene matches. The CDR3 DNA reads TGTGCCAGCAGTCAGACCGACAGGGTCCAAGAGACCCAGTACTTC. It is translated as CASSQTDRVQETQYF.

With respect to this clone: The junction departs from the called germline gene at one end, perhaps through a read error. The chain has TRBV7-9 and TRBJ1-1; 10 bases are shared with TRBD1. In germline, CDR1 is SEHNR, CDR2 FQNEAQ (reference sequence). CDR3 length: 14 residues. The CDR3 spells CASSSSGTGAYPSF. Written as DNA, the CDR3 is TGTGCCAGCAGCTCCTCCGGGACAGGGGCCTACCCCTCCTTT.

The chain uses TRBV5-4 and TRBJ1-2; D possibly corresponds to TRBD1 (5 bases). Germline V lookup: CDR1 SGHNT, CDR2 YYREEE (reference sequence). CDR3 length: 14 amino acids. The germline V and J ends were trimmed by 0 bases and 4 bases, with 10 bases remaining between them. CDR3 in DNA: TGTGCCAGCAGCTTGGTAGGGGTAGGCTATGGCTACACCTTC. Its translation is CASSLVGVGYGYTF.

The rearrangement uses TRBV9 and TRBJ2-5; possible D gene TRBD2, 7 bases. V lost 4 bases to trimming and J lost 7 bases, with 17 bases between them. This CDR3 is 14 amino acids long. CDR1 is SGDLS and CDR2 is YYNGEE in the germline V gene. The CDR3 DNA follows: TGTGCCAGCAGCCCCGGGGGCGCGGGGGTGACCCAGTACTTC. Translated, it gives CASSPGGAGVTQYF.

This clone was found once. The chain joins TRBV5-1 to TRBJ2-2, with TRBD1 matching over 10 bases. The CDR3 sequence is 16 residues long. The V and J ends lost 4 bases and 3 bases, in that order; junction bases with no gene match: 6. Germline assignment: CDR1 SGHRS and CDR2 YFSETQ. The CDR3 DNA reads TGCGCCAGCAGCATCCCCGGGACAGGGGACACCGGGGAGCTGTTTTTT. Translation gives CASSIPGTGDTGELFF.

This chain connects TRBV5-4 to TRBJ1-4; 10 bases line up with TRBD1. In germline, CDR1 is SGHNT, CDR2 YYREEE (reference sequence). The CDR3 totals 15 residues. V lost 2 bases, J lost 8 bases, and 6 bases stayed unmatched. The CDR3 DNA sequence: TGTGCCAGCAGCTTAAAGGGACAGGGGCACGAAAAACTGTTTTTT. Protein sequence: CASSLKGQGHEKLFF.

This chain uses TRBV19 with TRBJ1-6; weak D call: TRBD1 (5 bases). The CDR3 is made up of 16 amino acids. The V gene's germline CDR1 is LNHDA and CDR2 SQIVND (reference sequence). V lost 3 bases to trimming and J lost 0 bases, with 9 bases between them. CDR3 loop: CASSIQGSSYNSPLHF. The CDR3 DNA reads TGTGCCAGTAGTATCCAGGGAAGCTCCTATAATTCACCCCTCCACTTT.

The rearrangement joins TRBV5-6 to TRBJ1-4, with a possible D match to TRBD1 (5 bases). This CDR3 contains 14 residues. V shed 4 bases and J shed 8 bases, with 15 bases lying between them. Germline CDR1 reads SGHDT; CDR2 reads YYEEEE. The CDR3 DNA follows: TGTGCCAGCAGCGGCCGGGGGAGCGGCGAAAAACTGTTTTTT. Its translation: CASSGRGSGEKLFF. The entire variable domain, with the rest obtained from reference TRBV5-6 and TRBJ1-4, is as follows: DAGVTQSPTHLIKTRGQQVTLRCSPKSGHDTVSWYQQALGQGPQFIFQYYEEEERQRGNFPDRFSGHQFPNYSSELNVNALLLGDSALYLCASSGRGSGEKLFFGSGTQLSVL.

The chain recombines TRBV7-2 with TRBJ2-1; D is uncertain. Germline V lookup: CDR1 SGHTA, CDR2 FQGNSA. The CDR3 totals 14 residues. Between the trimmed V and J ends, which lost 10 bases and 5 bases, there was a span of 18 bases. The CDR3 loop reads CATSWTQLNNEQFF. The CDR3 nucleotides read TGTGCCACCTCGTGGACCCAGTTGAACAATGAGCAGTTCTTC.

The V and J genes are TRBV4-3 and TRBJ1-1; no clear D. This CDR3 is built from 15 residues. V was trimmed by 1 base and J by 3 bases, leaving 12 bases between them. Looked up from germline, CDR1 is LGHNA and CDR2 is YSLEER. DNA of the CDR3: TGCGCCAGCAGCCAAGGCGAAAGTGGGTACACTGAAGCTTTCTTT. Translated: CASSQGESGYTEAFF.

The gene calls are TRBV28 and TRBJ1-5; D may be TRBD1 (5 bases). The germline V gene encodes CDR1 MDHEN and CDR2 SYDVKM. Trimming took 4 bases from V and 0 from J, leaving 19 bases between them. The CDR3 has 18 amino acids. The CDR3 loop is CASSSNPPRDLSNQPQHF. CDR3 nucleotides: TGTGCCAGCAGTTCCAACCCACCCAGGGACCTTAGCAATCAGCCCCAGCATTTT.

The genes are TRBV6-5 and TRBJ2-3; D call uncertain. Germline CDR1 reads MNHEY; CDR2 reads SVGAGI. The V and J ends lost 11 bases and 1 base respectively, with 16 bases between them. The CDR3 sequence is 14 residues long. The CDR3 bases are TGTGCCGTCGACCTCGGGTATGGCACAGATACGCAGTATTTT. Encoded protein: CAVDLGYGTDTQYF.

The chain is built from TRBV6-2 or TRBV6-3 and TRBJ1-1; a weak D match, TRBD1 (5 bases). The ends were cut back, 5 bases at V and 1 base at J, with 11 bases in the middle. The CDR3 totals 14 residues. Germline CDR1 reads MNHEY; CDR2 reads SVGEGT. CDR3 region: CASSVHGGNTEAFF. The CDR3 DNA follows: TGTGCCAGCAGTGTACATGGGGGGAACACTGAAGCTTTCTTT.